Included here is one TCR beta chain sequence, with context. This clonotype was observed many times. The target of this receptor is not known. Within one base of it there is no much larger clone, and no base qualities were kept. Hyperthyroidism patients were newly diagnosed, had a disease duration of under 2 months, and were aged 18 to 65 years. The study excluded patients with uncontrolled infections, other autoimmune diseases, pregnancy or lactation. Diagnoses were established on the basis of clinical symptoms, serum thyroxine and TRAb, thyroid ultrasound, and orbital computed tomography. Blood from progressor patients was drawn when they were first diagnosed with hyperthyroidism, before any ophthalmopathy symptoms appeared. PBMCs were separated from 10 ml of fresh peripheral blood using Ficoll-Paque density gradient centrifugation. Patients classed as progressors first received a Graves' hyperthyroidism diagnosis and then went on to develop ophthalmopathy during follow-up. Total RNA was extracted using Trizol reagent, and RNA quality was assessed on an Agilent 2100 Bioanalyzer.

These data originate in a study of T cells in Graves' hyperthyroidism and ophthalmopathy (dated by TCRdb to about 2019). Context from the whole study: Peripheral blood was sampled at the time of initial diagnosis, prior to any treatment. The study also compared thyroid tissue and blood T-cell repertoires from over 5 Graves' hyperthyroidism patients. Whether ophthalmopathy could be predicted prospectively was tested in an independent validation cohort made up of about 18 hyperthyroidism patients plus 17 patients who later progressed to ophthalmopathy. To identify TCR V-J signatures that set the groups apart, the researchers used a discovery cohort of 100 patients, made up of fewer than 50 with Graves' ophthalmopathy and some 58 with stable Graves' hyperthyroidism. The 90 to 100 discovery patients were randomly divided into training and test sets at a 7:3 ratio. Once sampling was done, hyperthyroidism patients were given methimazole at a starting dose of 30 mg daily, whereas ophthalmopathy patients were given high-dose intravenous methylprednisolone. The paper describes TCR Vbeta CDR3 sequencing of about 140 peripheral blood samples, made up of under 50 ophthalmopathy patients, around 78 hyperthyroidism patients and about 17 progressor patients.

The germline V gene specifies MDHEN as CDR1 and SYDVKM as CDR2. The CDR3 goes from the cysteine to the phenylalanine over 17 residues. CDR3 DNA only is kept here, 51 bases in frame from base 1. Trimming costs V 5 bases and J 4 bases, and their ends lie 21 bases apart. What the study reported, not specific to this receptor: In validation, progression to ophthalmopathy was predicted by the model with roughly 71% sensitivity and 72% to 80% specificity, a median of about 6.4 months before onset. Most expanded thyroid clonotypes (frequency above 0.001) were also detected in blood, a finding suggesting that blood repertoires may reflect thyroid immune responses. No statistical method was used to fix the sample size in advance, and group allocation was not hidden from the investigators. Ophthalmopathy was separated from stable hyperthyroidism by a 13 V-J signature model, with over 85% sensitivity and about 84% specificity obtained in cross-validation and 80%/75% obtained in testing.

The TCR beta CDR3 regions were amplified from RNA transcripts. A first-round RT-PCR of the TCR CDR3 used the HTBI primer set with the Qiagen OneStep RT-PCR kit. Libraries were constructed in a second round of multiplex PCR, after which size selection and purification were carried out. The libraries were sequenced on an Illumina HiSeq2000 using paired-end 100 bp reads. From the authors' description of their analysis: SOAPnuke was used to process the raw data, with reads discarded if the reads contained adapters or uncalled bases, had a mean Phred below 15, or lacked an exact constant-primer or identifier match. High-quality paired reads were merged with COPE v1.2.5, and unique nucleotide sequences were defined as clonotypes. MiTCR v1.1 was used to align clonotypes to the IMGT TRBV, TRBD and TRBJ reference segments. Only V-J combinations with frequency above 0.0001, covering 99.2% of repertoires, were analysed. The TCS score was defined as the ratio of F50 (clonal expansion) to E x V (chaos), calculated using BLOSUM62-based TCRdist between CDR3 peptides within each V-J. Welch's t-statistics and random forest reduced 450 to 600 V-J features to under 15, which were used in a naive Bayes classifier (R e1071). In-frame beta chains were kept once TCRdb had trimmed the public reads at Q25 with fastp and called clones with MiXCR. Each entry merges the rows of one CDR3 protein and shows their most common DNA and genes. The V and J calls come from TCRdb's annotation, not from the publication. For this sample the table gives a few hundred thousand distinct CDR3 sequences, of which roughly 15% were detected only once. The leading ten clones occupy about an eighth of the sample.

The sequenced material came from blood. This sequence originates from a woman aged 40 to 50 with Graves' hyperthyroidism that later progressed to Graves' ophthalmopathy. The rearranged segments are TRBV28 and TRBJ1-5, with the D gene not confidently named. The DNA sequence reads TGTGCCAGCAGTCTACACTTTACGTTGGCTCTAAATCAGCCCCAGCATTTT. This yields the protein CASSLHFTLALNQPQHF.